This T cell receptor beta chain was captured by sequencing in a study of T cell changes during pregnancy in multiple sclerosis. Only in-frame clones appear in the TCRdb table, and some are missing; sequencing was by immunoSEQ multiplex PCR. The data hold 80,000 to 95,000 clones, with just over 90% observed a single time. The sequence came from a female donor in good health, enrolled as a control in a pregnancy study. Here the sequenced sample was peripheral blood, taken in the third trimester of pregnancy.

In DNA, the CDR3 is TGTGCCAGCAGTTTACGATTTACCGGGCAGGGGCTCACAGATACGCAGTATTTT. Translated: CASSLRFTGQGLTDTQYF. This chain joins TRBV27 and TRBJ2-3, with D maybe TRBD1 (6 bases). This CDR3 is built from 18 residues. From germline, CDR1 is MNHEY and CDR2 SMNVEV (reference sequence). The ends were cut back, 2 bases at V and 2 bases at J, with 20 bases in the middle.